What follows are 11 T cell receptor beta chains derived from one specimen sequenced in a study of breast tumors, draining lymph nodes, adjacent tissues. TCRdb processed the multiplex PCR reads anew with MiXCR; each CDR3 protein has one entry. Altogether about 120,000 distinct CDR3 sequences are present, 20% being singletons, with the ten largest covering less than 4.5%. Samples came from axillary lymph nodes draining the breast cancer. The sample taken for sequencing was axillary lymph node tissue. The source of these receptors is a female donor with breast cancer. Some clones in this sample may be carry-over from other donors' samples.

This clonotype has a count of ten or more. The chain couples TRBV20-1 to TRBJ2-1; tentatively, D is TRBD1 or TRBD2 (5 bases each). The germline V gene has CDR1 DFQATT and CDR2 SNEGSKA (reference sequence). This CDR3 is built from 18 residues. Trimming cost V 4 bases and J 0 bases, with 22 bases left between them. The CDR3 coding sequence is TGCAGTGCTACTTTTAGGGACCAAGCCCTGATCTCCTACAATGAGCAGTTCTTC. Protein sequence: CSATFRDQALISYNEQFF.

This clonotype was seen at least ten times. The genes are TRBV20-1 and TRBJ1-4; TRBD1 agrees at 8 bases. Germline V gene lookup returns CDR1 DFQATT and CDR2 SNEGSKA (reference sequence). Losses at the gene ends were 0 bases for V and 5 bases for J; bases not matched to a gene: 2. CDR3 length equals 14 residues. The CDR3 bases are TGCAGTGCTAGAGATTGGACAGGGAATGAAAAACTGTTTTTT. Translated, it gives CSARDWTGNEKLFF.

The sample holds many counts of this clonotype. The chain uses TRBV4-1 and TRBJ1-2; perhaps TRBD1 as D (5 bases). Germline lookup yields CDR1 MGHRA and CDR2 YSYEKL. This CDR3 comprises 15 residues. The V end was cut by 1 base, the J end by 5 bases, with 14 bases between. CDR3 sequence reads: CASSQADTGRYGYTF. The CDR3 DNA is TGCGCCAGCAGCCAAGCGGACACCGGGAGGTATGGCTACACCTTC.

The V and J genes are TRBV20-1 and TRBJ2-1; 11 positions match TRBD2. The V and J ends lost 5 bases and 7 bases, in that order; junction bases with no gene match: 7. Per the germline V gene, CDR1 is DFQATT and CDR2 is SNEGSKA (reference sequence). The CDR3 has 14 residues. The CDR3 is CSAYVSGRGNEQFF. The CDR3 DNA reads as TGCAGTGCTTATGTTAGCGGGAGGGGAAATGAGCAGTTCTTC.

Here the CDR3 reads CASSSTGRTEAFF. DNA of the CDR3: TGTGCCAGTAGCTCTACGGGGAGAACTGAAGCTTTCTTT. The chain combines TRBV19 with TRBJ1-1; no clear D gene. V was shortened by 6 bases and J by 5 bases, with 13 bases between the two germline ends. This CDR3 has 13 amino acids. Germline lookup yields CDR1 LNHDA and CDR2 SQIVND (reference sequence).

Points on this clonotype: A clone one base away is much larger, so this may be a read error. The chain couples TRBV5-1 to TRBJ2-5; tentatively, D is TRBD2 (6 bases). Germline lookup yields CDR1 SGHRS and CDR2 YFSETQ. The V end lost 4 bases, the J end lost 1 base, and 17 bases lay between the germline ends. The CDR3 is made up of 16 amino acids. The CDR3 region has the DNA TGCGCCAGCAGCGTTGTAGCGGAGGCCGTCCAAGAGACCCAGTACTTC. This codes for CASSVVAEAVQETQYF.

This clonotype showed up many times. The V and J genes are TRBV30 and TRBJ1-2; TRBD1 matches 11 bases. Germline CDR1 reads GTSNPN; CDR2 reads SVGIG (reference sequence). The V segment lost 2 bases and the J segment 8 bases; nucleotides outside the gene matches: 7. The CDR3 sequence is 14 residues long. Here the CDR3 DNA reads TGTGCCTGGAGTCCCGGGACAGGGGGAGGCGGCTACACCTTC. This gives the protein CAWSPGTGGGGYTF.

The table lists this clonotype with many counts. The rearrangement joins TRBV5-1 to TRBJ2-7, with D hard to call. The CDR3 has 14 amino acids. V shed 3 bases and J shed 3 bases, with 13 bases lying between them. CDR1 and CDR2 (germline): SGHRS, YFSETQ. CDR3 protein: CASSYGSLDYEQYF. For the CDR3, the DNA is TGCGCCAGCAGCTACGGCTCACTCGACTACGAGCAGTACTTC.

About this clonotype itself: This may arise from a read error, as a much more abundant clone is one base away. This rearrangement joins TRBV6-1 to TRBJ2-5; D unresolved. The germline V gene has CDR1 MNHNS and CDR2 SASEGT. The CDR3 spans 15 residues. The CDR3 spells CASMGNVGWAETHYF. The CDR3 bases are TGTGCCAGCATGGGTAACGTGGGTTGGGCCGAGACCCACTACTTC.

Many counts were recorded for this clonotype. The gene calls are TRBV4-1 and TRBJ1-6, with 9 bases fitting TRBD1. The CDR3 runs 16 residues. The V segment lost 1 base and the J segment 9 bases; nucleotides outside the gene matches: 7. Germline V gives CDR1 MGHRA, CDR2 YSYEKL. The CDR3: CASSQARTGAGSPLHF. CDR3 nucleotides: TGCGCCAGCAGCCAAGCGCGGACAGGGGCGGGTTCACCCCTCCACTTT.

The table lists this clonotype with many counts. This chain joins TRBV2 and TRBJ1-6; 7 bases are shared with TRBD1. CDR3 size: 14 residues. The V gene end was trimmed by 6 bases and the J gene end by 5 bases; junction bases not matched to a gene: 4. Germline assignment: CDR1 SNHLY and CDR2 FYNNEI. The CDR3 DNA reads TGTGCCAGCAGCCTCAGGGGGGATAATTCACCCCTCCACTTT. This encodes CASSLRGDNSPLHF.